The text below deals with one T cell receptor (beta chain). Germline lookup yields CDR1 SGHTS and CDR2 YDEGEE. V lost 1 base to trimming and J lost 0 bases, with 16 bases between them. The CDR3 spans 17 residues. Profiled with immunoSEQ multiplex PCR; TCRdb holds only in-frame clones, not every one. Here the sample spans about 260,000 clones, nearly 90% being singletons. This entry belongs to a study of blood T cell repertoires in COVID-19. V usage is TRBV5-8 and J usage is TRBJ1-1; D perhaps matches TRBD1 (6 bases). Material: peripheral blood. The sequence was obtained from a human donor in a cohort sampled during active COVID-19. In DNA form, the CDR3 reads TGTGCCAGCAGCTTGATCGGGGGGCGGGGAATGAACACTGAAGCTTTCTTT. It is translated as CASSLIGGRGMNTEAFF.